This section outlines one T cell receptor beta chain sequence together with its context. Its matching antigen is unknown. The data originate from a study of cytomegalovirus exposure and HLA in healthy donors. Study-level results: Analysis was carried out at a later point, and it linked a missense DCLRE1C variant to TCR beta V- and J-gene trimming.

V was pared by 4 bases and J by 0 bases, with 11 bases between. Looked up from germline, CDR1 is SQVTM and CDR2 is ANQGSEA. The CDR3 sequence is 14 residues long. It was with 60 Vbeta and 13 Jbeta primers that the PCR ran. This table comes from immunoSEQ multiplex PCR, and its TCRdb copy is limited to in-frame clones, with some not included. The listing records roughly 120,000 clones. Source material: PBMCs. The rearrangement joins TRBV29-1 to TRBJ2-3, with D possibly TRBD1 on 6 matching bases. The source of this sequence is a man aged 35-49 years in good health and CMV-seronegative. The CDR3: CSVAVRGSTDTQYF. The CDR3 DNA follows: TGCAGCGTTGCGGTCAGGGGCAGCACAGATACGCAGTATTTT.